A selection of T cell receptor beta chains follows, all from one sample in a study of cytomegalovirus exposure and HLA in healthy donors. The protocol was immunoSEQ multiplex PCR, while the TCRdb copy is restricted to in-frame clones and leaves out a portion. The sample includes about 360,000 clones, about nine tenths of them seen just once. The sequenced sample was PBMCs. The receptors stem from a woman younger than 35 in good health and CMV-seronegative. Both conserved end residues are part of each CDR3. Fields, in order: clone size, J gene, CDR3 length, D gene, V gene, CDR3 DNA, CDR3 protein. D genes are given only for firm matches. Some rows mark clone size as missing; the rest say once, few, many or name a class of expanded clone.

.	TRBJ2-3	16	TRBD1	TRBV5-1	TGCGCCAGCAGCTCCCGGGGACAGGGTGTTGGAGATACGCAGTATTTT	CASSSRGQGVGDTQYF
.	TRBJ2-3	12	.	TRBV7-8	TGTGCCAGCAGCCACGGTGCAGATACGCAGTATTTT	CASSHGADTQYF
.	TRBJ2-6	17	TRBD2	TRBV27	TGTGCCAGCAGTCCGCGGACTAGCGGGAGTGGGGCCAACGTCCTGACTTTC	CASSPRTSGSGANVLTF
.	TRBJ2-5	16	TRBD2	TRBV9	TGTGCCAGCAGCGTAGCTAGACTAGCGGGGGAGGAGACCCAGTACTTC	CASSVARLAGEETQYF
few	TRBJ2-3	14	TRBD2	TRBV5-1	TGCGCCAGCAGCTTAGCGGGGGGGACAGATACGCAGTATTTT	CASSLAGGTDTQYF
.	TRBJ2-5	15	TRBD1	TRBV30	TGTGCCTGGAGTGTACTCGGGACAGGGCAAGAGACCCAGTACTTC	CAWSVLGTGQETQYF
.	TRBJ2-7	11	.	TRBV28	TGTGCCAGCAGTTTAACAGGGAAGGAGTACTTC	CASSLTGKEYF
few	TRBJ2-7	11	.	TRBV2	TGTGCCAGCAGTGGAGAATACGAGCAGTACTTC	CASSGEYEQYF
once	TRBJ2-3	16	TRBD2	TRBV30	TGTGCCTGGAGCACCTCGACTAGCCAAAGCACAGATACGCAGTATTTT	CAWSTSTSQSTDTQYF
.	TRBJ2-3	14	.	TRBV18	TGTGCCAGCTCACGAGCCTCCCGATCAGATACGCAGTATTTT	CASSRASRSDTQYF
.	TRBJ1-3	15	.	TRBV4-1	TGCGCCAGCAGCCAAGGTTCGGGGACTGGAAACACCATATATTTT	CASSQGSGTGNTIYF
.	TRBJ2-7	16	TRBD1	TRBV5-1	TGCGCCAGCAGCCGACAGCTTCCGGGACAGGGCTACGAGCAGTACTTC	CASSRQLPGQGYEQYF
few	TRBJ2-2	15	.	TRBV2	TGTGCCAGCAGTGAAGAACAACAGGTGGCCGGGGAGCTGTTTTTT	CASSEEQQVAGELFF
few	TRBJ2-7	16	TRBD2	TRBV4-1	TGCGCCAGCAGCCAAGATCTGGGCGGGAGGGCCTACGAGCAGTACTTC	CASSQDLGGRAYEQYF
few	TRBJ2-5	15	TRBD2	TRBV7-8	TGTGCCAGCAGCCCCGGAGCGGGGGGGCCCGAGACCCAGTACTTC	CASSPGAGGPETQYF
few	TRBJ1-2	15	TRBD1	TRBV13	TGTGCCAGCAGCACCGGGACAGGGAAGAACTATGGCTACACCTTC	CASSTGTGKNYGYTF
.	TRBJ1-2	14	.	TRBV5-3	TGTGCCAGAAGCTTCCCGGACAGTTTTTATGGCTACACCTTC	CARSFPDSFYGYTF
.	TRBJ2-2	16	.	TRBV4-1	TGCGCCAGCAGCCAAGACTACAGCTTGGACACCGGGGAGCTGTTTTTT	CASSQDYSLDTGELFF
.	TRBJ1-1	16	.	TRBV28	TGTGCCAGCAGCCTCATGACGGGGAGGCTAAACACTGAAGCTTTCTTT	CASSLMTGRLNTEAFF
.	TRBJ2-2	13	TRBD1	TRBV28	TGTGCCAGCACCACAGGGGTCACCGGGGAGCTGTTTTTT	CASTTGVTGELFF
.	TRBJ2-3	12	.	TRBV4-2	TGTGCCAGCAGCCAAGATAAAGATACGCAGTATTTT	CASSQDKDTQYF
.	TRBJ1-5	15	.	TRBV5-6	TGTGCCAGCAGCTGGGGACACAACACTAATCAGCCCCAGCATTTT	CASSWGHNTNQPQHF
.	TRBJ2-2	17	.	TRBV4-1	TGCGCCAGCAGCCGCCTACAGGGTATCGGAGACACCGGGGAGCTGTTTTTT	CASSRLQGIGDTGELFF
.	TRBJ2-2	15	TRBD1	TRBV6-1	TGTGCCAGCAGTGTGGGGACAGGCGAGGGGGGGGAGCTGTTTTTT	CASSVGTGEGGELFF
.	TRBJ2-7	15	.	TRBV6-5	TGTGCCAGCAGTTACCTCTCGGACAGCCTCTACGAGCAGTACTTC	CASSYLSDSLYEQYF
.	TRBJ2-2	15	TRBD2	TRBV2	TGTGCCAGCCGGGGACTAGCGGGGTATCCCGGGGAGCTGTTTTTT	CASRGLAGYPGELFF
.	TRBJ2-7	16	TRBD2	TRBV27	TGTGCCAGCAGTTCCCATTCCTCGGGACTAGCGGGGAGACAGTACTTC	CASSSHSSGLAGRQYF
once	TRBJ1-1	14	.	TRBV4-1	TGCGCCAGCAGCCTTCAAACAGGGAGCACTGAAGCTTTCTTT	CASSLQTGSTEAFF
few	TRBJ1-2	11	.	TRBV2	TGTGCCAGCACAGGGCGAGGTGGCTACACCTTC	CASTGRGGYTF
.	TRBJ2-2	19	TRBD1	TRBV30	TGTGCCTGGAGTGTACTGGGCAGGGGGCCTCTAGCGATCACCGGGGAGCTGTTTTTT	CAWSVLGRGPLAITGELFF
.	TRBJ2-1	18	.	TRBV28	TGTGCCAGCAGTCCGTTTACAGGAACGACAGAATTATACAATGAGCAGTTCTTC	CASSPFTGTTELYNEQFF
.	TRBJ2-1	16	.	TRBV6-4	TGTGCCAGCAGTGACTCTAGGCAGGTATCTTACAATGAGCAGTTCTTC	CASSDSRQVSYNEQFF
.	TRBJ1-1	13	TRBD1	TRBV2	TGTGCCAGCAGGGACAGGCTGAACACTGAAGCTTTCTTT	CASRDRLNTEAFF
.	TRBJ1-4	15	TRBD1	TRBV7-2	TGTGCCAGCAGCCGCGAGGGACAGGCCTCTGAAAAACTGTTTTTT	CASSREGQASEKLFF
.	TRBJ1-2	13	TRBD1	TRBV6-4	TGTGCCAGCAGTGACCAGGGGGAAAATGGCTACACCTTC	CASSDQGENGYTF
.	TRBJ2-2	16	TRBD2	TRBV30	TGTGCCTCGGCCGGACTAGCGGGGGCGTACACCGGGGAGCTGTTTTTT	CASAGLAGAYTGELFF
few	TRBJ1-3	14	TRBD1	TRBV6-1	TGTGCCAGCAGGACAGGGATAGAAGGAAACACCATATATTTT	CASRTGIEGNTIYF